This is a list of T cell receptor beta chains from one sample in a study of blood T cell repertoires in COVID-19. Some clones are missing from TCRdb's copy, which holds only in-frame ones; the method was immunoSEQ multiplex PCR. The sample shows tens of thousands of clones, 80% to 90% of them seen only once. Sequences were obtained from peripheral blood. The receptors were gathered from a human donor with active COVID-19. The donor label of this sample is uncertain. Each CDR3 is given with its conserved first and last residue. The order of the fields is J gene, D gene, V gene, clone size, CDR3 length, CDR3 DNA, CDR3 protein. The D gene is left open where the match is weak. Not all rows give a size; the values are once, few, many and, for expanded clones, a class.

J gene: TRBJ1-2; D gene: TRBD1; V gene: TRBV25-1; clone size: few; CDR3 length: 14; CDR3 DNA: TGTGCCAGCAGTAGGGGACAGGGAAGACATGGCTACACCTTC; CDR3 protein: CASSRGQGRHGYTF
J gene: TRBJ2-3; D gene: .; V gene: TRBV7-9; clone size: .; CDR3 length: 16; CDR3 DNA: TGTGCCAGCAGGCCCCCTTGGGACACCAGCACAGATACGCAGTATTTT; CDR3 protein: CASRPPWDTSTDTQYF
J gene: TRBJ2-1; D gene: TRBD2; V gene: TRBV6-2/TRBV6-3; clone size: .; CDR3 length: 16; CDR3 DNA: TGTGCCAGCAGTTACTCTTTAGCGGGAGAGGGCAATGAGCAGTTCTTC; CDR3 protein: CASSYSLAGEGNEQFF
J gene: TRBJ2-3; D gene: .; V gene: TRBV6-5; clone size: .; CDR3 length: 13; CDR3 DNA: TGTGCCAGCAGAGAGACTAACACAGATACGCAGTATTTT; CDR3 protein: CASRETNTDTQYF
J gene: TRBJ2-2; D gene: .; V gene: TRBV30; clone size: .; CDR3 length: 12; CDR3 DNA: TGTGCCTGGAGGGTACTCACCGGGGAGCTGTTTTTT; CDR3 protein: CAWRVLTGELFF
J gene: TRBJ2-1; D gene: .; V gene: TRBV21-1; clone size: few; CDR3 length: 13; CDR3 DNA: TGTGCCAGCAGCAAATTGGAGTTTAGCGAGCAGTTCTTC; CDR3 protein: CASSKLEFSEQFF
J gene: TRBJ2-7; D gene: TRBD1; V gene: TRBV15; clone size: .; CDR3 length: 17; CDR3 DNA: TGTGCCACCAGCAGAGAAACCCGGACAGGGAGCTCCTACGAGCAGTACTTC; CDR3 protein: CATSRETRTGSSYEQYF
J gene: TRBJ2-1; D gene: TRBD1; V gene: TRBV23-1; clone size: .; CDR3 length: 17; CDR3 DNA: TGCGCCAGCACTTCTATCGGGACAGGTGTGTCTTTGTATGAGCAGTTCTTC; CDR3 protein: CASTSIGTGVSLYEQFF
J gene: TRBJ1-5; D gene: .; V gene: TRBV27; clone size: .; CDR3 length: 14; CDR3 DNA: TGTGCCAGCAGTTTAGAGGGTATCAATCAGCCCCAGCATTTT; CDR3 protein: CASSLEGINQPQHF
J gene: TRBJ1-4; D gene: .; V gene: TRBV7-2; clone size: .; CDR3 length: 13; CDR3 DNA: TGTGCCAGCAGCCCCGGGGGGAATGAAAAACTGTTTTTT; CDR3 protein: CASSPGGNEKLFF
J gene: TRBJ2-3; D gene: TRBD2; V gene: TRBV7-9; clone size: .; CDR3 length: 17; CDR3 DNA: TGTGCCAGCAGCCGACTAGCGGGAGGGGTTAGCACAGATACGCAGTATTTT; CDR3 protein: CASSRLAGGVSTDTQYF
J gene: TRBJ1-4; D gene: TRBD1; V gene: TRBV2; clone size: .; CDR3 length: 15; CDR3 DNA: TGTGCCAGCAGGGTACAGGGGTTGCTTGGTGAAAAACTGTTTTTT; CDR3 protein: CASRVQGLLGEKLFF
J gene: TRBJ1-5; D gene: .; V gene: TRBV28; clone size: .; CDR3 length: 15; CDR3 DNA: TGTGCCAGCAGGGACCACAGGGCAGGAAATCAGCCCCAGCATTTT; CDR3 protein: CASRDHRAGNQPQHF
J gene: TRBJ2-7; D gene: TRBD1; V gene: TRBV18; clone size: .; CDR3 length: 14; CDR3 DNA: TGTGCCAGCTCAGGGGGGACAGGGCCCTTCGAGCAGTACTTC; CDR3 protein: CASSGGTGPFEQYF
J gene: TRBJ2-2; D gene: TRBD2; V gene: TRBV7-8; clone size: .; CDR3 length: 17; CDR3 DNA: TGTGCCAGCAGCTTAGGTCGCGGGGGGCATCCCACCGGGGAGCTGTTTTTT; CDR3 protein: CASSLGRGGHPTGELFF
J gene: TRBJ1-1; D gene: .; V gene: TRBV9; clone size: .; CDR3 length: 14; CDR3 DNA: TGTGCCAGCAGCTTCTCCAGGGAGAACACTGAAGCTTTCTTT; CDR3 protein: CASSFSRENTEAFF
J gene: TRBJ2-5; D gene: TRBD1; V gene: TRBV30; clone size: once; CDR3 length: 12; CDR3 DNA: TGTGCCTGGGGCGGACAGGGTGCTACCCAGTACTTC; CDR3 protein: CAWGGQGATQYF